This T cell receptor beta chain was recovered during a study of Graves' ophthalmopathy and Graves' hyperthyroidism. Study-wide findings and caveats: In predicting ophthalmopathy progression, the model reached 70% to 71% sensitivity and around 72% specificity.

Patients with other autoimmune diseases, uncontrolled infections, pregnancy or lactation were excluded. Reliance was placed on clinical symptoms, serum thyroxine, TRAb, thyroid ultrasound and orbital computed tomography for diagnosis. TCR beta CDR3 amplification used RNA transcripts. Following a first-round RT-PCR that used HTBI primers, a second-round multiplex PCR was carried out. TCRdb reprocessed the multiplex PCR reads via MiXCR and lists one record per CDR3 protein. The sample includes about 700,000 distinct CDR3 sequences, about 41% of them seen just once. With regard to this clonotype: The antigen remains undetermined.

Trimming left V 4 bases short and J 0 bases short, with 11 bases between. Germline CDR1 SGDLS, CDR2 YYNGEE. CDR3 length: 16 amino acids. This TCR was sampled from an adult man with Graves' ophthalmopathy. Sequences were obtained from peripheral blood. This chain connects TRBV9 to TRBJ1-6; D perhaps matches TRBD1 (5 bases). Written as DNA, the CDR3 is TGTGCCAGCAGCACGGGACCGGTCTCCTATAATTCACCCCTCCACTTT. Translation gives CASSTGPVSYNSPLHF.